What follows is one T cell receptor (beta chain) and its context. This specimen belongs to a study of blood T cell repertoires in COVID-19. For recovered donors of Cohort 3, there were two negative PCRs, clearance, or symptom resolution. Method: immunoSEQ multiplex PCR; TCRdb's copy keeps in-frame clones and lacks some. The table lists under 300,000 clones, under 90% of them singletons. The origin of this receptor is a woman aged 40 to 50 who had recovered from COVID-19. Sample: PBMCs or T cells enriched from blood (not recorded which).

DNA of the CDR3: TGTGCCAGCAGCCCCGGGACAGCGGAGGCCAAAAACATTCAGTACTTC. Translated: CASSPGTAEAKNIQYF. The rearrangement links TRBV4-2 to TRBJ2-4; TRBD1 aligns across 7 bases. The germline V gene has CDR1 LGHNA and CDR2 YNFKEQ. The CDR3 is made up of 16 amino acids. With 4 bases clipped from V and 1 base from J, the junction kept 7 bases outside the gene matches.